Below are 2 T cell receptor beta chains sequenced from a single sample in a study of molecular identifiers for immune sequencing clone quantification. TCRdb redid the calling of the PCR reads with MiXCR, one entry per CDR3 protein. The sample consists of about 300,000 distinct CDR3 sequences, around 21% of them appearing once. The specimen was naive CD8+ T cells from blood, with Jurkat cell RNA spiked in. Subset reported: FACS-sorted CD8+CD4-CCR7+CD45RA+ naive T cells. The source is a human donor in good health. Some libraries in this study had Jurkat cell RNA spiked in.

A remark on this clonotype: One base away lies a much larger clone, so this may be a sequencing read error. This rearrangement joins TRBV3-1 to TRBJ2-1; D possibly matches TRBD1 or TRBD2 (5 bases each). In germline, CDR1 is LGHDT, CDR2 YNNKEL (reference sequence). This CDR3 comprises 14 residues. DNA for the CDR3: TGTGCCAGCAGCCAAGAGGGGACCTACAATGAGCAGTCCTTC. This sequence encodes CASSQEGTYNEQSF.

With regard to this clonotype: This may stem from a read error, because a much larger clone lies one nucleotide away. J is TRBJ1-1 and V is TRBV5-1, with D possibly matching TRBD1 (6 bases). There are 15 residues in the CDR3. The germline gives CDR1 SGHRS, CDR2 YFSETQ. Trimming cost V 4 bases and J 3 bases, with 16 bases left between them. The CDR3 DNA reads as TGCGCCAGCAGCCGGGGGGGGGGGCTGGACACTGAAGCTTTCTTT. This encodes CASSRGGGLDTEAFF.